This TCR beta chain was identified in a study of kidney transplant recipient with SARS-CoV-2 infection. TCRdb redid the calling of the reads with MiXCR, one entry per CDR3 protein. The sample has about 250,000 distinct CDR3 sequences; about 30% are singletons. In its sample, this clonotype was seen many times. From germline, CDR1 is SGHNT and CDR2 YYREEE (reference sequence). The length of the CDR3 is 15 residues. Deletions cut 4 bases from V and 4 bases from J, with 17 bases between. The receptor was isolated from a male patient aged 25-45 years who had COVID-19 and was a kidney transplant recipient. Some T cells may be transferred from the graft donor. The J gene is TRBJ1-2, the V gene TRBV5-4; weak D call: TRBD1 (5 bases). The starting material was a blood sample, obtained at baseline and on day 111 from a kidney transplant recipient. The chain's CDR3 is CASSAGGEGTYGYTF. Here the CDR3 DNA reads TGTGCCAGCAGCGCCGGTGGGGAGGGGACCTATGGCTACACCTTC.